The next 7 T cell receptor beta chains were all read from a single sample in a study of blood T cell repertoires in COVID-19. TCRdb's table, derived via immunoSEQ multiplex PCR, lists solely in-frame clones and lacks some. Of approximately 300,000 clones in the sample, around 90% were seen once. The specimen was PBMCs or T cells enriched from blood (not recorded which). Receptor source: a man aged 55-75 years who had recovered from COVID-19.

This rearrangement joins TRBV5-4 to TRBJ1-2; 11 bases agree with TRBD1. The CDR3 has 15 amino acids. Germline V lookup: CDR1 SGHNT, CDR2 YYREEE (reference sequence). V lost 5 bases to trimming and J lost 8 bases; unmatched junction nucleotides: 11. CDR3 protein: CASRGPGQGGSGYTF. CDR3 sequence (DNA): TGTGCCAGCAGGGGGCCGGGACAGGGGGGTTCGGGCTACACCTTC.

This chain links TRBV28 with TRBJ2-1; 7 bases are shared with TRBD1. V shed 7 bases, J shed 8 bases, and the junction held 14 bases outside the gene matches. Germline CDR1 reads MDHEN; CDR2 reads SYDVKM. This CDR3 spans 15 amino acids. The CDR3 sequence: CASNRPGTVDDEQFF. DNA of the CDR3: TGTGCCAGCAATAGACCCGGGACAGTTGACGATGAGCAGTTCTTC.

The CDR3 DNA reads TGTGCCAGCAGCCTGCCCCCGGGACAGGGGGCGCGCGAGCAGTACTTC. Amino acids: CASSLPPGQGAREQYF. This rearrangement joins TRBV7-2 to TRBJ2-7; 12 bases match TRBD1. Germline values: CDR1 SGHTA, CDR2 FQGNSA. V lost 5 bases to trimming and J lost 6 bases; unmatched junction nucleotides: 11. The CDR3 contains 16 residues.

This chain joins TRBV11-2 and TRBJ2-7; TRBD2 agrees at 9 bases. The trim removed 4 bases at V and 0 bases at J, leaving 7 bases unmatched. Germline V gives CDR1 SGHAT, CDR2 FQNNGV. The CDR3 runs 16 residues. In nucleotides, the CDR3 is TGTGCCAGCAGCTGGCTGGGACTAGCCGTCTCCTACGAGCAGTACTTC. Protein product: CASSWLGLAVSYEQYF.

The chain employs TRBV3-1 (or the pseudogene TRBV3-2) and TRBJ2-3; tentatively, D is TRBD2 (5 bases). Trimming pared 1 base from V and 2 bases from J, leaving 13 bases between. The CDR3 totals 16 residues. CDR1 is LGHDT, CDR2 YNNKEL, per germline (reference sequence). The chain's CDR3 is CASSQGFTGSTDTQYF. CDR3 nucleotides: TGTGCCAGCAGCCAAGGGTTTACGGGGTCCACAGATACGCAGTATTTT.

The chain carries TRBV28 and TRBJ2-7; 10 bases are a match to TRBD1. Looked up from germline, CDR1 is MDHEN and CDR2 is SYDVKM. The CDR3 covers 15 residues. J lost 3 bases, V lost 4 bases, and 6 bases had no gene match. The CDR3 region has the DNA TGTGCCAGCAGTTCTCGGGGGACAGGGGACTACGAGCAGTACTTC. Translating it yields CASSSRGTGDYEQYF. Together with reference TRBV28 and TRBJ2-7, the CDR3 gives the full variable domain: DVKVTQSSRYLVKRTGEKVFLECVQDMDHENMFWYRQDPGLGLRLIYFSYDVKMKEKGDIPEGYSVSREKKERFSLILESASTNQTSMYLCASSSRGTGDYEQYFGPGTRLTVT.

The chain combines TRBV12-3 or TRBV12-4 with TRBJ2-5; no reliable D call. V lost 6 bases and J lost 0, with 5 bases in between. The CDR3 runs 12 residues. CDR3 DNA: TGTGCCAGCAGCCGGTACCAAGAGACCCAGTACTTC. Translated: CASSRYQETQYF.